Following are 14 T cell receptor beta chains from one sample sequenced in a study of blood T cells in healthy people across ages. The use of a sample-barcoded 5' primer and a J-beta primer mix characterized a second PCR of 7 to 11 cycles. TCRdb independently ran MiXCR on the 5' RACE reads; one entry per CDR3 protein. The repertoire has some 1.5 million distinct CDR3 sequences, 28% of them found once; the top ten carry about 8%. The source material was blood. These receptor sequences come from a woman in her twenties or thirties in good health.

This chain uses TRBV5-6 with TRBJ2-3; TRBD2 is a possible D gene (5 bases). This CDR3 comprises 14 residues. V lost 3 bases, J lost 2 bases, and 10 bases lay in between. Germline values: CDR1 SGHDT, CDR2 YYEEEE. CDR3 in amino acids: CASSSGLITDTQYF. Written as DNA, the CDR3 is TGTGCCAGCAGCTCAGGACTTATCACAGATACGCAGTATTTT.

The chain has TRBV28 and TRBJ1-5; tentatively, D is TRBD1 (6 bases). The V end was cut by 3 bases, the J end by 6 bases, with 15 bases between. The CDR3 length is 15 residues. CDR1 and CDR2 (germline): MDHEN, SYDVKM. The CDR3, as DNA: TGTGCCAGCAGTTTCCCCGGGGGCGCCACTCAGCCCCAGCATTTT. It encodes CASSFPGGATQPQHF.

The rearrangement links TRBV7-2 to TRBJ1-4, with D possibly TRBD1 on 6 matching bases. V was clipped by 5 bases and J by 6 bases, with 19 bases between them. CDR3 length: 16 residues. Germline assignment: CDR1 SGHTA and CDR2 FQGNSA. CDR3: CASSGRLGGGDEKLFF. The CDR3 coding sequence is TGTGCCAGCAGCGGTAGATTGGGGGGCGGCGATGAAAAACTGTTTTTT.

The rearrangement joins TRBV5-1 to TRBJ1-1, with 7 bases matching TRBD1. Germline CDR1 reads SGHRS; CDR2 reads YFSETQ. V dropped 1 base and J dropped 0; count of bases not matched to a gene: 12. The CDR3 covers 18 residues. The CDR3 DNA follows: TGCGCCAGCAGCTTGAGGGCCCCTCCACAGGGGTTGAACACTGAAGCTTTCTTT. Translation: CASSLRAPPQGLNTEAFF.

The sample holds a few counts of this clonotype. The J gene is TRBJ1-4, the V gene TRBV7-6, with 9 bases fitting TRBD1. V dropped 6 bases and J dropped 7; count of bases not matched to a gene: 6. From germline, CDR1 is SGHVS and CDR2 FNYEAQ. The CDR3 contains 14 residues. For the CDR3, the DNA is TGTGCCAGCAGGAACAGGGGGCTTGGTGAAAAACTGTTTTTT. It encodes CASRNRGLGEKLFF.

This clonotype appeared a few times. This rearrangement joins TRBV2 to TRBJ2-7, with D possibly TRBD1 on 6 matching bases. The length of the CDR3 is 14 residues. Trimming shortened V by 5 bases and J by 2 bases, and 13 bases separated the two germline ends. Germline values: CDR1 SNHLY, CDR2 FYNNEI. The CDR3 region has the DNA TGTGCCAGCAGTCCCGGGACACTTGCCTACGAGCAGTACTTC. This encodes CASSPGTLAYEQYF.

This chain links TRBV11-2 with TRBJ2-3, with D tentatively TRBD2 (5 bases). The V end lost 5 bases, the J end lost 5 bases, and 14 bases lay between the germline ends. From germline, CDR1 is SGHAT and CDR2 FQNNGV. CDR3 size: 14 residues. The CDR3 reads CASSHQIGVDTQYF. The CDR3 DNA sequence: TGTGCCAGCAGCCATCAGATCGGGGTAGATACGCAGTATTTT. Drawing the rest from reference TRBV11-2 and TRBJ2-3, the complete variable domain is EAGVAQSPRYKIIEKRQSVAFWCNPISGHATLYWYQQILGQGPKLLIQFQNNGVVDDSQLPKDRFSAERLKGVDSTLKIQPAKLEDSAVYLCASSHQIGVDTQYFGPGTRLTVL.

About this clonotype itself: A junction boundary mismatches the germline segment, possibly from a read error. V is TRBV20-1 and J is TRBJ1-5; TRBD1 aligns across 7 bases. The germline V gene has CDR1 DFQATT and CDR2 SNEGSKA (reference sequence). CDR3 length: 15 amino acids. CDR3 protein: CSAIRGAGRNQPQHF. In nucleotides, the CDR3 is TGTAGTGCTATCAGGGGGGCCGGTCGCAATCAGCCCCAGCATTTT.

This clonotype was seen only a few times. The chain couples TRBV3-1 to TRBJ1-1; no definite D call. The V end lost 7 bases, the J end lost 5 bases, and 17 bases lay between the germline ends. Germline V gene data show CDR1 as LGHDT and CDR2 as YNNKEL (reference sequence). This CDR3 is 14 amino acids long. The CDR3 DNA is TGTGCCAGCACCCGAAATAGGGAAGGAACTGAAGCTTTCTTT. It encodes CASTRNREGTEAFF.

This clonotype was recorded a few times. V and J are TRBV7-9 and TRBJ1-1; D uncertain. The CDR3 extends over 12 amino acids. Trimming stripped 5 bases from V and 10 bases from J, with 14 bases between. Germline loops: CDR1 SEHNR, CDR2 FQNEAQ (reference sequence). Here the CDR3 DNA reads TGTGCCAGCAGCCCCGCCCAGCCGGGAGCTTTCTTT. The encoded protein is CASSPAQPGAFF. The full variable domain, rest sourced from reference TRBV7-9 and TRBJ1-1, is DTGVSQNPRHKITKRGQNVTFRCDPISEHNRLYWYRQTLGQGPEFLTYFQNEAQLEKSRLLSDRFSAERPKGSFSTLEIQRTEQGDSAMYLCASSPAQPGAFFGQGTRLTVV.

This clonotype appeared many times. The CDR3 here is CSARSAGTSGTYEQYF. For the CDR3, the DNA is TGCAGTGCTAGATCAGCCGGGACTAGCGGAACCTACGAGCAGTACTTC. J is TRBJ2-7 and V is TRBV20-1, with TRBD2 matching 11 bases. The J segment lost 2 bases and the V segment lost 2 bases, leaving 8 bases of the junction unmatched. The CDR3 runs 16 residues. Germline V gives CDR1 DFQATT, CDR2 SNEGSKA (reference sequence).

This clonotype was seen only a few times. V is TRBV18 and J is TRBJ2-7; the match to TRBD1 covers 9 bases. This CDR3 region has 17 residues. V gave up 6 bases and J gave up 6 bases; unmatched junction bases: 18. The germline V gene encodes CDR1 KGHSH and CDR2 LQKENI. The CDR3 spells CASSRTYPGQGKSEQYF. CDR3 sequence (DNA): TGTGCCAGCTCGCGGACCTACCCGGGACAGGGAAAATCCGAGCAGTACTTC.

The genes are TRBV5-1 and TRBJ2-7; D gene uncertain. Germline V gene data show CDR1 as SGHRS and CDR2 as YFSETQ. V lost 0 bases and J 0 bases, leaving 16 bases between the germline ends. CDR3 length: 17 amino acids. CDR3 sequence (DNA): TGCGCCAGCAGCTTGGATTCGACTGGCCAGCCCTCCTACGAGCAGTACTTC. Translated: CASSLDSTGQPSYEQYF.

This chain uses TRBV2 with TRBJ2-5, with 7 bases that match TRBD1. The V gene's germline CDR1 is SNHLY and CDR2 FYNNEI. The CDR3 has 12 amino acids. V trimming: 8 bases; J trimming: 11 bases; junction bases outside the gene matches: 11. DNA for the CDR3: TGTGCCAGCTGCTGGCAGGGGGATGAGCAGTACTTC. Translation gives CASCWQGDEQYF. Combining the CDR3 with reference TRBV2 and TRBJ2-5 gives the whole variable domain EPEVTQTPSHQVTQMGQEVILRCVPISNHLYFYWYRQILGQKVEFLVSFYNNEISEKSEIFDDQFSVERPDGSNFTLKIRSTKLEDSAMYFCASCWQGDEQYFGPGTRLLVL.